These T cell receptor beta chains were read from a single sample in a study of vaccination and CD4 T cells after COVID-19. MiXCR, applied by TCRdb to the PCR reads, yields one record per CDR3 protein. The table includes approximately 9,300 distinct CDR3 sequences, roughly half detected once. Antigens of these TCRs are unknown. The sample was CD4+ T cells from blood, cultured in vitro. All receptors derive from a human donor who had recovered from COVID-19. Both conserved end residues are part of each CDR3. D genes are given only for firm matches. Only part of the rows carry a size: once, few, many, or a class if the clone is expanded.

TRBV6-1,TRBD1,-,TRBJ2-7,TGTGCCAGCACCGCCAGGGGGCAGGCTGGGTACGAGCAGTACTTC,CASTARGQAGYEQYF
TRBV19,-,few,TRBJ1-4,TGTGCCAGTAGTATAGGGTTCGGAGCAGGGGACGAAAAACTGTTTTTT,CASSIGFGAGDEKLFF
TRBV18,-,medium-sized,TRBJ1-1,TGTGCCAGCTCACCACGGGCCGGAATGAACACTGAAGCTTTCTTT,CASSPRAGMNTEAFF
TRBV27,-,few,TRBJ2-3,TGTGCCAGCAGTCCGCCTGGGACAGATACGCAGTATTTT,CASSPPGTDTQYF
TRBV29-1,-,-,TRBJ2-2,TGCAGCGTTAGCAGGTGGGATAACACCGGGGAGCTGTTTTTT,CSVSRWDNTGELFF
TRBV9,-,once,TRBJ2-1,TGTGCCGGCAGCGTAGCGGTTAGCGACAATGAGCAGTTCTTC,CAGSVAVSDNEQFF
TRBV11-2,-,-,TRBJ2-2,TGTGCCAGCAGCTTAGTGGCGCTCGGGGAGCTGTTTTTT,CASSLVALGELFF
TRBV11-3,TRBD1,-,TRBJ1-2,TGTGCCAGCAGCCAAGGGGGCAACTATGGCTACACCTTC,CASSQGGNYGYTF
TRBV27,-,-,TRBJ1-5,TGTGCCAGCAGTTTGAGAGGGTGGGATCAGCCCCAGCATTTT,CASSLRGWDQPQHF
TRBV20-1,-,-,TRBJ1-2,TGCAGTGCTAGAGATGGTACCTGGCGGAATCGTGGTGGCTACACCTTC,CSARDGTWRNRGGYTF
TRBV7-6,-,few,TRBJ2-2,TGTGCCAGCAGCTTAACCGCAGGGATCGGGGAGCTGTTTTTT,CASSLTAGIGELFF
TRBV9,-,-,TRBJ2-1,TGTGCCAGCAGCGTAGAGGGGACCTACAATGAGCAGTTCTTC,CASSVEGTYNEQFF
TRBV20-1,TRBD1,few,TRBJ2-4,TGCAGTGCGGGGGGACAGGGGTACAAAAACATTCAGTACTTC,CSAGGQGYKNIQYF